In this sample, the clone carrying this T cell receptor beta chain turned up a few times. Its antigen remains unidentified. This sample is part of a study of cytomegalovirus exposure and HLA in healthy donors. Broader study findings: Reportedly, TCR beta sequences accurately predicted HLA-A and HLA-B alleles in most subjects. In a later analysis, V- and J-gene trimming of beta chains associated with a DCLRE1C missense variant, replicated independently.

There are 16 residues in the CDR3. CDR1 and CDR2 (germline): LGHNA, YSLEER. V shed 1 base and J shed 2 bases, with 14 bases lying between them. Sampled while nominally healthy, donors likely had unrecorded immune exposures. 60 Vbeta and 13 Jbeta primers were used in PCR. Libraries were prepared by immunoSEQ multiplex PCR; TCRdb keeps only in-frame clonotypes and omits some of them. There are some 120,000 clones in the sample; over 65% occur only once, and 1.9% lies in the top ten. Sample: PBMCs. This rearrangement joins TRBV4-3 to TRBJ1-2; D is perhaps TRBD1 (6 bases). This TCR derives from a man aged 45 to 65 in good health and CMV-seronegative. Here the CDR3 reads CASSQGTGIPNYGYTF. DNA for the CDR3: TGCGCCAGCAGCCAAGGTACAGGGATACCCAACTATGGCTACACCTTC.